This TCR beta chain comes out of a study of blood T cell repertoires in COVID-19. Study details: Whether acute or convalescent, the COVID-19 samples came from the United States, Italy and Spain.

Data came from immunoSEQ multiplex PCR; TCRdb stores just in-frame clones and leaves some out. The table has a few hundred thousand clones, roughly 91% seen once; the top ten hold about 1.2%. Participants, 18 to 89 years old, spanned approximately 25 US areas. This clone was recorded once. V was pared by 5 bases and J by 9 bases, with 7 bases of the junction left unmatched. Germline CDR1 is SGHVS and CDR2 is FNYEAQ. The CDR3 consists of 13 residues. The sequence derives from a woman between 18 and 30 years old who had recovered from COVID-19. Source material: PBMCs or T cells enriched from blood (not recorded which). The chain combines TRBV7-6 with TRBJ1-2; 9 positions match TRBD1. This CDR3 reads CASSKGQGWSYTF. CDR3 DNA: TGTGCCAGCAGCAAGGGACAGGGCTGGAGCTACACCTTC.